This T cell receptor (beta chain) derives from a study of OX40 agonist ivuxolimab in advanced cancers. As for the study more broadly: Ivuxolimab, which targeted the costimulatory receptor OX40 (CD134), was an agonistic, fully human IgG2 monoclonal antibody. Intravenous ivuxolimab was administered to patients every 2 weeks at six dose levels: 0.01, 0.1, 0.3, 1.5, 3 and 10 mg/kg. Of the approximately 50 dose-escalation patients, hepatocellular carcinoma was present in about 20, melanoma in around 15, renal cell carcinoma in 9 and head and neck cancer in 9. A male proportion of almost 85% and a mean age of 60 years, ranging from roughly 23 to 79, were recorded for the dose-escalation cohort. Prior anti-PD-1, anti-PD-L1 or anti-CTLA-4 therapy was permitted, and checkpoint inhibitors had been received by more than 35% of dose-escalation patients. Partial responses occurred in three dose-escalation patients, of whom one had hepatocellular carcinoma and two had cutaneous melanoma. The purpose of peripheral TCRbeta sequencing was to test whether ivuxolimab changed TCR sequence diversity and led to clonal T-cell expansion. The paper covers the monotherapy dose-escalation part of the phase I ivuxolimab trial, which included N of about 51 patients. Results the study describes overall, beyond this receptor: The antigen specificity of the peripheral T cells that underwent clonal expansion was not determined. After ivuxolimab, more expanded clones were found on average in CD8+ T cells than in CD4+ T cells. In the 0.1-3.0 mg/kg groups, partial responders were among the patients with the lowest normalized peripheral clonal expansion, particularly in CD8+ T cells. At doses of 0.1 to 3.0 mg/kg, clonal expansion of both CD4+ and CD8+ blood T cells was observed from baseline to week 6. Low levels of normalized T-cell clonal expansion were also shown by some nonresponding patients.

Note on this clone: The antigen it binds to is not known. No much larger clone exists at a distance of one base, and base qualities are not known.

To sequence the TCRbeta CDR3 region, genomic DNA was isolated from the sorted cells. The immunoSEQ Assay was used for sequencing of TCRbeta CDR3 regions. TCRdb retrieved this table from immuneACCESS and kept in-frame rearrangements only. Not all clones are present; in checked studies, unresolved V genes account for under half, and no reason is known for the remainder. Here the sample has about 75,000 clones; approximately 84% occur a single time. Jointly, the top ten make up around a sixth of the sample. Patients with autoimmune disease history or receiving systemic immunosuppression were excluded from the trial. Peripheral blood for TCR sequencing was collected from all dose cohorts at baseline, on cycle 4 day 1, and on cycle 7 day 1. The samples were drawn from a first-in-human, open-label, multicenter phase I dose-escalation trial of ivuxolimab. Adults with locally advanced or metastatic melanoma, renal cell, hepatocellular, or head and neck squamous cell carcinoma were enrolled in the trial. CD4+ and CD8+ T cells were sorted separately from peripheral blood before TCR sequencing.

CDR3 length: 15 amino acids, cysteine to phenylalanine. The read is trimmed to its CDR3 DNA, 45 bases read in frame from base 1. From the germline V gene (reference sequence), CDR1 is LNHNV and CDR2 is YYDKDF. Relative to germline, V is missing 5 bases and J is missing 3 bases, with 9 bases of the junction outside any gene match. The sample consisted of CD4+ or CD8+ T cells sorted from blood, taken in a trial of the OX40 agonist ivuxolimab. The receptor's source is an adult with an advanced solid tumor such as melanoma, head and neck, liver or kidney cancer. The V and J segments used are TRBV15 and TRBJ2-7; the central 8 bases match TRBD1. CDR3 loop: CATSEQGARFYEQYF. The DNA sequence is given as TGTGCCACCAGCGAGCAGGGGGCGCGGTTCTACGAGCAGTACTTC.